Following are 31 T cell receptor beta chains from one sample sequenced in a study of T cells in Graves' hyperthyroidism and ophthalmopathy. Researchers amplified the TCR beta CDR3 regions from RNA transcripts. HTBI primers were the set used in a first-round RT-PCR of the TCR CDR3. Each CDR3 protein gets one entry after TCRdb re-called the multiplex PCR reads with MiXCR. The sample yields some 350,000 distinct CDR3 sequences, about 18% seen once. Sequenced: blood. The receptor set was obtained from a woman aged 18-29 years with Graves' hyperthyroidism.

This clonotype was seen ten or more times. J is TRBJ2-7 and V is TRBV6-1; 7 nucleotides match TRBD2. The CDR3 runs 15 residues. Per the germline V gene, CDR1 is MNHNS and CDR2 is SASEGT. Losses at the gene ends were 1 base for V and 1 base for J; bases not matched to a gene: 4. CDR3 sequence: CASSEEPSGSYEQYF. Here the CDR3 DNA reads TGTGCCAGCAGTGAAGAGCCTAGCGGATCCTACGAGCAGTACTTC.

This clonotype was counted at least ten times. The genes are TRBV20-1 and TRBJ2-5, with 8 bases fitting TRBD2. Germline V lookup: CDR1 DFQATT, CDR2 SNEGSKA (reference sequence). This CDR3 has 14 amino acids. The V segment lost 5 bases and the J segment 1 base; nucleotides outside the gene matches: 6. The CDR3 DNA is TGCAGTGCTTTCTTAGCGGGGCTCCAAGAGACCCAGTACTTC. Translating it yields CSAFLAGLQETQYF.

The chain carries TRBV15 and TRBJ2-5; D perhaps matches TRBD1 (5 bases). The germline V and J ends were trimmed by 3 bases and 3 bases, with 11 bases remaining between them. The CDR3 has 14 residues. Looked up from germline, CDR1 is LNHNV and CDR2 is YYDKDF (reference sequence). The CDR3 DNA reads TGTGCCACCAGCAGTGAAGGGGCAGAAGAGACCCAGTACTTC. Its translation: CATSSEGAEETQYF.

A note on this clonotype: This may be a read error, as it is one base from a much larger clone. The chain recombines TRBV6-4 with TRBJ2-1; TRBD2 aligns across 7 bases. The CDR3 is made up of 15 amino acids. CDR1 and CDR2 from the germline V gene are MRHNA and SNTAGT. J gave up 6 bases and V 4 bases, and 9 bases lay outside the gene matches. This CDR3 is CASSALVGGVNEQFF. CDR3 nucleotides: TGTGCCAGCAGTGCTCTAGTGGGGGGGGTCAATGAGCAGTTCTTC.

There are many counts of this clonotype. The V and J genes are TRBV20-1 and TRBJ2-7; 8 nucleotides match TRBD2. The length of the CDR3 is 14 residues. With V trimmed by 2 bases and J by 2 bases, 5 bases remained unmatched. CDR1 DFQATT and CDR2 SNEGSKA come from the germline V gene (reference sequence). CDR3 amino acids: CSARKLSGAYEQYF. DNA of the CDR3: TGCAGTGCTAGAAAACTTAGCGGGGCCTACGAGCAGTACTTC.

In its sample, this clonotype was seen many times. This sequence joins TRBV6-5 and TRBJ2-7, with D uncertain. Germline V lookup: CDR1 MNHEY, CDR2 SVGAGI. The CDR3 runs 13 residues. Deletions cut 2 bases from V and 2 bases from J, with 7 bases between. The CDR3 DNA reads as TGTGCCAGCAGTTACCGCACCACCTACGAGCAGTACTTC. Translating it yields CASSYRTTYEQYF.

In this sample, this clonotype turned up many times. The rearrangement joins TRBV12-3 or TRBV12-4 to TRBJ2-7; 9 bases agree with TRBD1. With 5 bases clipped from V and 10 bases from J, the junction kept 3 bases outside the gene matches. The CDR3 covers 11 residues. The CDR3 is CASSDRGYQYF. CDR3 bases: TGTGCCAGCAGTGACAGGGGGTACCAGTACTTC.

The table lists this clonotype with a few counts. This chain uses TRBV10-1 with TRBJ1-5; no firm D call. Germline V CDR1 and CDR2: WNHNN, SYGVQD (reference sequence). Trimming removed 3 bases at V and 7 bases at J, with 10 bases between. The CDR3 loop spans 13 amino acids. The CDR3 sequence: CASSEGWGQPQHF. For the CDR3, the DNA is TGCGCCAGCAGTGAAGGTTGGGGACAGCCCCAGCATTTT.

This clonotype was seen a handful of times. CDR3 nucleotides: TGCGCCAGCAGCCATGCCCCCAGGGGCCAAGAGACCCAGTACTTC. Its translation is CASSHAPRGQETQYF. The genes are TRBV4-1 and TRBJ2-5, with D maybe TRBD1 (6 bases). This CDR3 has 15 residues. V was trimmed by 3 bases and J by 1 base, leaving 12 bases between them. The germline V gene encodes CDR1 MGHRA and CDR2 YSYEKL.

This clonotype has at least ten counts. The V call is TRBV12-3 or TRBV12-4, the J call TRBJ1-3, with D unresolved. The V gene lost 3 bases and the J gene lost 0 bases, with 12 bases spanning the gap. The CDR3 spans 16 residues. The CDR3 DNA reads TGTGCCAGCAGTTTTAGGCGGCAAATCTCTGGAAACACCATATATTTT. Translated: CASSFRRQISGNTIYF.

The sample holds many counts of this clonotype. This rearrangement joins TRBV27 to TRBJ1-2; maybe TRBD1 (5 bases). The CDR3 covers 15 residues. Germline V CDR1 and CDR2: MNHEY, SMNVEV (reference sequence). Trimming removed 3 bases at V and 5 bases at J, with 16 bases between. CDR3 nucleotide sequence: TGTGCCAGCAGTTTGCGGGGACCGGGGGGATATGGCTACACCTTC. Its protein product is CASSLRGPGGYGYTF.

There are many counts of this clonotype. The rearrangement joins TRBV7-6 to TRBJ2-5, with TRBD1 as a possible D gene (5 bases). The CDR3 is 15 amino acids. Per the germline V gene, CDR1 is SGHVS and CDR2 is FNYEAQ. V lost 5 bases to trimming and J lost 6 bases, with 19 bases between them. CDR3 sequence reads: CASSALQDGKQTQYF. In nucleotides, the CDR3 is TGTGCCAGCAGCGCATTACAGGACGGCAAACAGACCCAGTACTTC.

The chain uses TRBV12-3 or TRBV12-4 and TRBJ2-1, with D possibly matching TRBD2 (6 bases). This CDR3 contains 13 residues. V gave up 11 bases and J gave up 8 bases, with 19 bases separating them. The CDR3 is CAGGRGLWDEQFF. The DNA of the CDR3 is TGTGCCGGAGGCCGAGGACTATGGGATGAGCAGTTCTTC.

This clonotype was detected many times. The chain carries TRBV30 and TRBJ2-7; the match to TRBD1 covers 7 bases. Germline values: CDR1 GTSNPN, CDR2 SVGIG (reference sequence). The CDR3 has 16 amino acids. J lost 2 bases, V lost 4 bases, and 14 bases had no gene match. In nucleotides, the CDR3 is TGTGCCTGGACCTACAAGGCCGGGACAGCCACCTACGAGCAGTACTTC. This gives the protein CAWTYKAGTATYEQYF.

This clonotype was seen ten or more times. The CDR3 region is CASAPEDRGFRDTIYF. The CDR3 nucleotides read TGTGCTAGTGCCCCCGAGGACAGGGGTTTCCGGGACACCATATATTTT. V usage is TRBV12-5 and J usage is TRBJ1-3, with 9 bases fitting TRBD1. Germline lookup yields CDR1 LGHNT and CDR2 FRNRAP. V lost 7 bases, J lost 8 bases, and 15 bases stayed unmatched. This CDR3 has 16 residues. The full variable domain, rest sourced from reference TRBV12-5 and TRBJ1-3, is DARVTQTPRHKVTEMGQEVTMRCQPILGHNTVFWYRQTMMQGLELLAYFRNRAPLDDSGMPKDRFSAEMPDATLATLKIQPSEPRDSAVYFCASAPEDRGFRDTIYFGEGSWLTVV.

This clonotype has a count of ten or more. The DNA of the CDR3 is TGTGCCAGCTCACCAACCGGGACCAGGGAAAACATTCAGTACTTC. This translates into CASSPTGTRENIQYF. This chain uses TRBV18 with TRBJ2-4; D assignment may be TRBD1 or TRBD2 (5 bases each). V was cut by 2 bases and J by 5 bases, with 13 bases left in between. CDR1 and CDR2 (germline): KGHSH, LQKENI. CDR3 size: 15 residues.

The rearrangement uses TRBV24-1 and TRBJ2-7; 9 bases align to TRBD2. Germline-derived CDR1 and CDR2 are KGHDR and SFDVKD. V was clipped by 9 bases and J by 6 bases; unmatched bases: 8. The CDR3 length is 13 residues. CDR3 nucleotide sequence: TGTGCCACCTCCCGCGGGGGGGACCGCGAGCAGTACTTC. Encoded protein: CATSRGGDREQYF.

In this sample, this clonotype turned up many times. The chain is built from TRBV6-5 and TRBJ2-7; D unresolved. The ends were cut back, 0 bases at V and 0 bases at J, with 6 bases in the middle. Germline assignment: CDR1 MNHEY and CDR2 SVGAGI. The CDR3 has 14 amino acids. The CDR3 sequence: CASSYSGTSYEQYF. The CDR3 DNA is TGTGCCAGCAGTTACTCAGGAACCTCCTACGAGCAGTACTTC.

With regard to this clonotype: A much bigger clone sits one base away, suggesting this may be a read error. The V and J genes are TRBV9 and TRBJ2-7; possibly TRBD2 for D (5 bases). CDR3 length: 13 residues. Germline lookup yields CDR1 SGDLS and CDR2 YYNGEE. Trimming pared 3 bases from V and 7 bases from J, leaving 14 bases between. The CDR3 region has the DNA TGTGCCAGCAGCGCAAGTCTTCGGGGAGAGCAGTACTTC. Its protein product is CASSASLRGEQYF.

The sample holds many counts of this clonotype. This sequence joins TRBV12-3 or TRBV12-4 and TRBJ2-5; the D is unclear. The CDR3 consists of 13 residues. The V end was cut by 3 bases, the J end by 1 base, with 6 bases between. CDR3 sequence (DNA): TGTGCCAGCAGTTTTCTGATCCAAGAGACCCAGTACTTC. This codes for CASSFLIQETQYF.

In nucleotides, the CDR3 is TGTGCCAGCAGTGAGACAGTATTCTCTGGAAACACCATATATTTT. This codes for CASSETVFSGNTIYF. This sequence joins TRBV2 and TRBJ1-3, with D possibly TRBD1 on 5 matching bases. Germline CDR1 SNHLY, CDR2 FYNNEI. CDR3 size: 15 residues. V lost 3 bases and J lost 0, with 9 bases in between.

This clonotype showed up many times. The chain links TRBV27 to TRBJ1-2; 7 nucleotides align to TRBD1. Per germline, CDR1 MNHEY and CDR2 SMNVEV (reference sequence). The CDR3 loop spans 15 amino acids. With V trimmed by 4 bases and J by 5 bases, 10 bases remained unmatched. CDR3 region: CASSWQGVAPYGYTF. The CDR3 nucleotides read TGTGCCAGCAGTTGGCAGGGGGTTGCCCCGTATGGCTACACCTTC.

The table lists this clonotype with many counts. The chain is built from TRBV4-2 and TRBJ1-1; D unclear. V lost 2 bases, J lost 3 bases, and 7 bases lay in between. Looked up from germline, CDR1 is LGHNA and CDR2 is YNFKEQ. The CDR3 loop spans 13 amino acids. CDR3 amino acids: CASSQRYDTEAFF. As DNA, the CDR3 is TGTGCCAGCAGCCAAAGGTACGACACTGAAGCTTTCTTT.

The rearrangement links TRBV10-3 to TRBJ1-2; possible D gene TRBD1, 5 bases. CDR1 and CDR2 from the germline V gene are ENHRY and SYGVKD. The V gene lost 0 bases and the J gene lost 3 bases, with 5 bases spanning the gap. This CDR3 is built from 13 residues. CDR3 residues: CAISESGDYGYTF. CDR3 nucleotide sequence: TGTGCCATCAGTGAGTCAGGGGACTATGGCTACACCTTC.

This clonotype was detected ten times or more. This chain joins TRBV6-2 or TRBV6-3 and TRBJ1-2, with D unresolved. The ends were cut back, 0 bases at V and 4 bases at J, with 21 bases in the middle. CDR1 MNHEY and CDR2 SVGEGT come from the germline V gene. The CDR3 totals 18 residues. The CDR3, as DNA: TGTGCCAGCAGTTACTCGAGCCACAGAGAGAGGAGCACCTATGGCTACACCTTC. Protein: CASSYSSHRERSTYGYTF.

This clonotype occurred many times. V gene TRBV28 combines with J gene TRBJ2-5; 9 bases map to TRBD1. The CDR3 totals 14 residues. Per germline, CDR1 MDHEN and CDR2 SYDVKM. Trimming removed 6 bases from V and 4 bases from J; junction bases left unmatched: 6. The CDR3 DNA reads as TGTGCCAGCAGCACAGGGGGCGGGGGAGAGACCCAGTACTTC. Translated: CASSTGGGGETQYF.

This clonotype was recorded many times. This chain joins TRBV29-1 and TRBJ2-7, with 10 bases aligning to TRBD1. The V segment lost 5 bases and the J segment 3 bases; nucleotides outside the gene matches: 10. CDR1 and CDR2 (germline): SQVTM, ANQGSEA. The length of the CDR3 is 15 residues. This chain's CDR3 is CSVPRGTGAHYEQYF. Here the CDR3 DNA reads TGCAGCGTTCCCCGGGGGACAGGGGCCCACTACGAGCAGTACTTC.

This clonotype occurred many times. The chain links TRBV19 to TRBJ2-5; possibly TRBD2 for D (7 bases). The CDR3 is 16 amino acids. Per germline, CDR1 LNHDA and CDR2 SQIVND (reference sequence). V was pared by 5 bases and J by 6 bases, with 22 bases between. In DNA, the CDR3 is TGTGCCAGTAGTCCCCGGGGGGCAGGGGAGGTGAAGACCCAGTACTTC. It is translated as CASSPRGAGEVKTQYF.

This clonotype was seen ten or more times. The chain has TRBV7-9 and TRBJ2-5, with D possibly called TRBD1 or TRBD2 (6 bases each). Trimming shortened V by 5 bases and J by 5 bases, and 21 bases separated the two germline ends. The length of the CDR3 is 16 residues. In germline, CDR1 is SEHNR, CDR2 FQNEAQ (reference sequence). CDR3 in DNA: TGTGCCAGCAGCCCCGATGGGCGGGGACACTCGGAGACCCAGTACTTC. Translation gives CASSPDGRGHSETQYF.

This clonotype was seen ten or more times. J is TRBJ2-5 and V is TRBV20-1; no clear D. Trimming left V 3 bases short and J 5 bases short, with 10 bases between. In germline, CDR1 is DFQATT, CDR2 SNEGSKA (reference sequence). The CDR3 is 12 residues long. CDR3 residues: CSASGRLETQYF. The CDR3 nucleotides read TGCAGTGCTAGTGGCCGGCTGGAGACCCAGTACTTC.

This clonotype occurred many times. This chain connects TRBV13 to TRBJ1-5, with D unclear. The CDR3 loop spans 15 amino acids. Trimming removed 6 bases from V and 2 bases from J, with 14 bases in between. In germline, CDR1 is PRHDT, CDR2 FYEKMQ (reference sequence). In nucleotides, the CDR3 is TGTGCCAGCAGTCGGACTGGGGAGGGCAATCAGCCCCAGCATTTT. Translating it yields CASSRTGEGNQPQHF.